What follows describes a single TCR beta chain. The CDR3 runs to 12 residues. V was shortened by 4 bases and J by 6 bases, with 9 bases between the two germline ends. Germline lookup yields CDR1 SGHRS and CDR2 YFSETQ. This sample is part of a study of T cell changes during pregnancy in multiple sclerosis. Here immunoSEQ multiplex PCR was the method, and the copy in TCRdb shows in-frame clones only, minus some. The sample lists approximately 50,000 clones, approximately 90% seen once, with 1% to 1.5% in the top ten. The chain carries TRBV5-1 and TRBJ2-3, with a possible D match to TRBD2 (5 bases). The sequence derives from a female donor with multiple sclerosis, enrolled in a pregnancy study. Sequencing was performed on peripheral blood, taken in the second trimester of pregnancy. CDR3 nucleotide sequence: TGCGCCAGCAGCCCCCCGGGGGATACGCAGTATTTT. Translation gives CASSPPGDTQYF.